This section outlines one T cell receptor (beta chain) sequence together with its context. TCRdb keeps only in-frame clones here, not all; method: immunoSEQ multiplex PCR. Among more than 15,000 clones listed, around four fifths were seen once. This entry belongs to a study of T cell repertoires in ileal Crohn's disease. This CDR3 has 12 amino acids. CDR1 is GTSNPN, CDR2 SVGIG, per germline (reference sequence). After removal of 2 bases from V and 10 bases from J, the junction contained 5 bases not matched to a gene. Sequences were obtained from ileal tissue. This rearrangement joins TRBV30 to TRBJ2-1; 7 bases agree with TRBD2. The sequence derives from an adult with Crohn's disease. DNA for the CDR3: TGTGCCTGGAGTCGGGGGGTGGGGGAGCAGTTCTTC. It translates to CAWSRGVGEQFF.